The present entry profiles one T cell receptor beta chain with its context. Its cognate antigen is unknown. The data were taken from a study of cytomegalovirus exposure and HLA in healthy donors. Use of 60 Vbeta and 13 Jbeta primers characterized the PCR. As handled by the study authors: Later, 80 million or so unique TCR beta chains were counted in an analysis, and approximately 9.9 million of them were shared. The protocol was immunoSEQ multiplex PCR, while the TCRdb copy is restricted to in-frame clones and leaves out a portion. That table gives V, J and clone size, and the DNA gave D and trimming. The sample has about 140,000 clones, approximately 84% seen once. Study-level results: TRBV6-2, TRBV6-3 and other indistinguishable V segments were excluded. An Asian-associated ancestry cluster reportedly showed fewer N-insertions than the approximately 630-donor mean in a later analysis. The only immune exposure information that was available was CMV serostatus.

Germline values: CDR1 SEHNR, CDR2 FQNEAQ (reference sequence). This CDR3 comprises 14 residues. Unmatched junction bases numbered 4, after V lost 5 bases and J lost 6 bases. This clonotype was sampled from a man aged 25-40 years in good health and CMV-seropositive. Sequencing used PBMCs. The chain recombines TRBV7-9 with TRBJ2-2; 9 nucleotides match TRBD1. The chain's CDR3 is CASSPGQGPGELFF. The DNA of the CDR3 is TGTGCCAGCAGCCCGGGACAGGGCCCCGGGGAGCTGTTTTTT.